A selection of T cell receptor beta chains follows, all from one sample in a study of regulatory T cells in long-lasting Graves disease. Using its own MiXCR run on the multiplex PCR reads, TCRdb lists one record per CDR3 protein. In the table there are around 400,000 distinct CDR3 sequences, about a sixth of which are singletons. Sequencing was performed on peripheral blood mononuclear cells (PBMCs), taken at new diagnosis, from a patient treated with antithyroid drugs. Receptors were obtained from a female donor with Graves disease. The CDR3 runs from the conserved cysteine through the conserved F or W. A D gene is named only where the DNA matches it firmly. Some rows mark clone size as missing; the rest say once, few, many or name a class of expanded clone.

TGTGCCAGCAGCGACGCAGTGGACACTGAAGCTTTCTTT	CASSDAVDTEAFF	TRBJ1-1	-	TRBV6-1	-
TGTGCCAGCAGAATAGGACAGGGGCGATCCTACGAGCAGTACTTC	CASRIGQGRSYEQYF	TRBJ2-7	TRBD1	TRBV12-3/TRBV12-4	-
TGTGCCAGCAGCTTGGGAGCCGGGACGCCCACGGATGGCTACACCTTC	CASSLGAGTPTDGYTF	TRBJ1-2	-	TRBV7-2	many
TGCAGGCTTGTTTTCAGCCGATTATTCTCAACTAATGAAAAACTGTTTTTT	CRLVFSRLFSTNEKLFF	TRBJ1-4	-	TRBV20-1	many
TGCGCCAGCAGCCAAGACCTTCGGACAGGGGACATCTATGGCTACACCTTC	CASSQDLRTGDIYGYTF	TRBJ1-2	TRBD1	TRBV4-1	-
TGTGCCAGCAGTGACGGACCCACGGGGAATAATGAAAAACTGTTTTTT	CASSDGPTGNNEKLFF	TRBJ1-4	-	TRBV6-1	-
TGTGCCAGCAGTTTATCAGGGGGGGCGGCGTTCTTC	CASSLSGGAAFF	TRBJ2-1	-	TRBV28	-
TGCAGTGCTAGAGTGTCGGGTAGCAGTGAGCAGTTCTTC	CSARVSGSSEQFF	TRBJ2-1	-	TRBV20-1	few
TGTGCCAGCTTTGACAGCAAAAACATTCAGTACTTC	CASFDSKNIQYF	TRBJ2-4	-	TRBV6-1	few
TGTGCCAGCAACAGGGCCGGCTACGAGCAGTACTTC	CASNRAGYEQYF	TRBJ2-7	-	TRBV7-9	many
TGCAGTGCTAGAGAACTAGCGGCCTACAATGAGCAGTTCTTC	CSARELAAYNEQFF	TRBJ2-1	TRBD2	TRBV20-1	many
TGTGCCAGCAGCCATCTAGCGGGGGGGTTGACCCAGTACTTC	CASSHLAGGLTQYF	TRBJ2-5	TRBD2	TRBV3-1	few
TGTGCCAGCAGTCAATCGGGACAGGGGGCTAGGAATTCACCCCTCCACTTT	CASSQSGQGARNSPLHF	TRBJ1-6	TRBD1	TRBV6-1	many
TGCAGTGCTAGCGGGGCTAGTCCATACCACTACAATGAGCAGTTCTTC	CSASGASPYHYNEQFF	TRBJ2-1	-	TRBV20-1	many
TGTGCCACCAGTGATCCAGAGAGCTCCTACAATGAGCAGTTCTTC	CATSDPESSYNEQFF	TRBJ2-1	-	TRBV24-1	-
TGTGCCAGCAGCAGGGGCGGGAGGTCACTACCGAGGAATGAGCAGTTCTTC	CASSRGGRSLPRNEQFF	TRBJ2-1	TRBD2	TRBV7-9	-
TGTGCCAGCAGTTTGACTCAGGGGTCCGGGCCCTACGAGCAGTACTTC	CASSLTQGSGPYEQYF	TRBJ2-7	-	TRBV28	many
TGTGCCAGCAGTTTACAGTTTTCAACTAATGAAAAACTGTTTTTT	CASSLQFSTNEKLFF	TRBJ1-4	-	TRBV27	many
TGTGCCAGCAGCCAAGCGGGGGGGCCTTCATTTGCTGGGGAGCTGTTTTTT	CASSQAGGPSFAGELFF	TRBJ2-2	TRBD2	TRBV7-2	-
TGTGCCAGCACCTCTTCGACGGTAGGGAACAATGAGCAGTTCTTC	CASTSSTVGNNEQFF	TRBJ2-1	-	TRBV27	many